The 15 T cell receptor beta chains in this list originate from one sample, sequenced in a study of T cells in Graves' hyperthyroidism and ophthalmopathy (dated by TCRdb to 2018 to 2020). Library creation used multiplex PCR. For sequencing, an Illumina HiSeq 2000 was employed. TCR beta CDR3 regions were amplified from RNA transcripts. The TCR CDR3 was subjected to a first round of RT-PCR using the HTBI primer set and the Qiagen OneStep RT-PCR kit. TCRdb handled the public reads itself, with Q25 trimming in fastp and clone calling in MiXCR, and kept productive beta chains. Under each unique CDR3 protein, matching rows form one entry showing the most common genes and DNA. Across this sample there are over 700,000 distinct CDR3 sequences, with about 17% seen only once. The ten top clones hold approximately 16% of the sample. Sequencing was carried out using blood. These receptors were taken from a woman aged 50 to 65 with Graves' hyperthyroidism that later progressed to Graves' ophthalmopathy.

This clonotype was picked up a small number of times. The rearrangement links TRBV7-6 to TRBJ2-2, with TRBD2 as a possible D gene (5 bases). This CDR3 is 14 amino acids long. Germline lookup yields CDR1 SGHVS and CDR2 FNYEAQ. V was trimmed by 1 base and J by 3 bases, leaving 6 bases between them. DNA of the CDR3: TGTGCCAGCAGCTTAGACGGGGACACCGGGGAGCTGTTTTTT. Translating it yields CASSLDGDTGELFF.

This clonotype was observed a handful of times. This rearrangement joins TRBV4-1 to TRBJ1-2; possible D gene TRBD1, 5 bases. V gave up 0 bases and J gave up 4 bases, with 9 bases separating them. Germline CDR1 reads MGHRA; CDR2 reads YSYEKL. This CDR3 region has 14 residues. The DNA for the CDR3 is TGCGCCAGCAGCCAAGACAGGGAGATCTATGGCTACACCTTC. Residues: CASSQDREIYGYTF.

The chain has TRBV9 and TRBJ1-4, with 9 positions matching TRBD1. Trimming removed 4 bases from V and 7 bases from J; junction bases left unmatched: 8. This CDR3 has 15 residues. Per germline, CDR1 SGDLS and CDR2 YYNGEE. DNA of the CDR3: TGTGCCAGCAGCACGAGACAGGGGGAGGGTGAAAAACTGTTTTTT. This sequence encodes CASSTRQGEGEKLFF.

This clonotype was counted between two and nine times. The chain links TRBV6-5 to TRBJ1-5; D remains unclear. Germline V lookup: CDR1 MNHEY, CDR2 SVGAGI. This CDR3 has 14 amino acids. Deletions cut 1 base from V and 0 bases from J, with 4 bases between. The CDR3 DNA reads TGTGCCAGCAGTTACTATCTTAGCAATCAGCCCCAGCATTTT. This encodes CASSYYLSNQPQHF.

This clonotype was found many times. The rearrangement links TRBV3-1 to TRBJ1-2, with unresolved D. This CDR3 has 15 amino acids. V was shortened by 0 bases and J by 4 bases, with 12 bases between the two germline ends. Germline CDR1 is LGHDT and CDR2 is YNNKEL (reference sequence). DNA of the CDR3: TGTGCCAGCAGCCAAGAAGGGCGGATCAGCTATGGCTACACCTTC. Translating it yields CASSQEGRISYGYTF.

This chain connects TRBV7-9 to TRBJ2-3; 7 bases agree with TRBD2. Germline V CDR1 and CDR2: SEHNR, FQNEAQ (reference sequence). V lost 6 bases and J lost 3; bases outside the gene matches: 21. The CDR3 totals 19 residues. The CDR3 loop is CASSHTRTKWGEGTDTQYF. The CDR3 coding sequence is TGTGCCAGCAGTCACACACGGACCAAGTGGGGGGAGGGGACAGATACGCAGTATTTT.

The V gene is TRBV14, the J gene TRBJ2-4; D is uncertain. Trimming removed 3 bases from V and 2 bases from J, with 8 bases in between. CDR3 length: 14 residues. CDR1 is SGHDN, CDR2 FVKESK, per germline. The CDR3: CASSQDITKNIQYF. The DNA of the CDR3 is TGTGCCAGCAGCCAGGATATTACCAAAAACATTCAGTACTTC. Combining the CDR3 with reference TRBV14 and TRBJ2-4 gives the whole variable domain EAGVTQFPSHSVIEKGQTVTLRCDPISGHDNLYWYRRVMGKEIKFLLHFVKESKQDESGMPNNRFLAERTGGTYSTLKVQPAELEDSGVYFCASSQDITKNIQYFGAGTRLSVL.

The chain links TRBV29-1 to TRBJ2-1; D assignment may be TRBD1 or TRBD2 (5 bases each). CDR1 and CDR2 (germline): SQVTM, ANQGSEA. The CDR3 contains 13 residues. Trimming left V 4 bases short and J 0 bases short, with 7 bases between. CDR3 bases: TGCAGCGTTGTGGGGGTCTCCTACAATGAGCAGTTCTTC. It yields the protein CSVVGVSYNEQFF.

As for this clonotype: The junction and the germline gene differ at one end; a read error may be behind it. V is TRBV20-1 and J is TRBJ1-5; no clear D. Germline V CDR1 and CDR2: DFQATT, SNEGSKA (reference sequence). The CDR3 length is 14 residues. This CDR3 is CSAKGQMGNQLQHF. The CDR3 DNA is TGCAGTGCAAAAGGGCAGATGGGCAATCAGCTCCAGCATTTT.

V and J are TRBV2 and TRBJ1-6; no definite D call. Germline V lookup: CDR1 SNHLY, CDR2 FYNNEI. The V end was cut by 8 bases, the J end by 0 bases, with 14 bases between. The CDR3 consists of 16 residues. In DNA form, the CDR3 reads TGTGCCAGCGGAGGTGAGGAGAGCTCCTATAATTCACCCCTCCACTTT. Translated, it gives CASGGEESSYNSPLHF.

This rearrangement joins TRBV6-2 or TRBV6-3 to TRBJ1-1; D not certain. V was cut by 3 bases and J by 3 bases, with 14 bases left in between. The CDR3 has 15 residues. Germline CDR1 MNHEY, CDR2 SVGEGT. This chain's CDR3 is CASSYGSEVHTEAFF. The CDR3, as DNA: TGTGCCAGCAGTTATGGGTCCGAGGTCCACACTGAAGCTTTCTTT.

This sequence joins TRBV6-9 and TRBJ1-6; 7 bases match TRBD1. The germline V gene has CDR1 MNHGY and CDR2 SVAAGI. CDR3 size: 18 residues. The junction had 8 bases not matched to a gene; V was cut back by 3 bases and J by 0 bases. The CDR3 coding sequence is TGTGCCAGCAGTTACCCTACGGACAGGAGCTCCTATAATTCACCCCTCCACTTT. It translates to CASSYPTDRSSYNSPLHF.

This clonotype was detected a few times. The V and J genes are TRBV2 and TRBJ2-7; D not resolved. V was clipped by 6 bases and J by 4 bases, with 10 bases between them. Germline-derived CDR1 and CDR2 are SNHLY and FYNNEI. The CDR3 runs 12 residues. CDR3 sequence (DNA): TGTGCCAGCAGCCAGGACGAATACGAGCAGTACTTC. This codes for CASSQDEYEQYF.

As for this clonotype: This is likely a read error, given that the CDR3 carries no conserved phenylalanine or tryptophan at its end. Here the CDR3 reads CASSDDISGNTIYS. In DNA, the CDR3 is TGTGCCAGCAGCGATGACATCTCTGGAAACACCATATATTCT. The V gene is TRBV12-3 or TRBV12-4, the J gene TRBJ1-3; D call uncertain. Trimming left V 6 bases short and J 0 bases short, with 9 bases between. There are 14 residues in the CDR3.

Here the CDR3 reads CASSQGGYHTF. DNA for the CDR3: TGTGCCAGCAGCCAAGGGGGTTACCACACCTTC. The rearrangement uses TRBV3-1 and TRBJ1-2; D gene uncertain. V lost 1 base and J lost 12, with 9 bases in between. This CDR3 is built from 11 residues. Per germline, CDR1 LGHDT and CDR2 YNNKEL (reference sequence).